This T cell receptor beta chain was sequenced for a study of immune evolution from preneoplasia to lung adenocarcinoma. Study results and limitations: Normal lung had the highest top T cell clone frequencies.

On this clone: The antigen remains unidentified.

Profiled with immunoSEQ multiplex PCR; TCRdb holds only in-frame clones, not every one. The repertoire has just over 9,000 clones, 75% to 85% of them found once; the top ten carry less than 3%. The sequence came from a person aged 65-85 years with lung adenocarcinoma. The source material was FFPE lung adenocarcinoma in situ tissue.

The CDR3, as DNA: TGTGCCAGCAGTCCTACCCCATCATACACAGATACGCAGTATTTT. The encoded protein is CASSPTPSYTDTQYF. The V call is TRBV28, the J call TRBJ2-3; D gene uncertain. This CDR3 is built from 15 residues. The germline gives CDR1 MDHEN, CDR2 SYDVKM. V was shortened by 5 bases and J by 2 bases, with 14 bases between the two germline ends.